A selection of T cell receptor beta chains follows, all from one sample in a study of T cell responses to AZD1222 COVID-19 vaccine. The method was immunoSEQ multiplex PCR; TCRdb's version includes in-frame clones alone and lacks a portion of them. The repertoire holds about 120,000 clones, with roughly nine tenths as singletons. The input for sequencing was peripheral blood, taken on day 0 of AZD1222 vaccination. These receptors were collected from an adult in good health. Each CDR3 is given with its conserved first and last residue.

TRBJ2-1	TRBV5-1	CASSSPIAGAYNEQFF
TRBJ2-7	TRBV7-9	CASRPTGGLSYEQYF
TRBJ1-2	TRBV6-1	CASSVIRGGQGYGYTF
TRBJ1-5	TRBV6-5	CASSYEGVQPQHF
TRBJ2-7	TRBV30	CAWSGGGGGGFEQYF
TRBJ2-5	TRBV24-1	CATSDTRDRQETQYF
TRBJ1-5	TRBV15	CATSKTGDSNQPQHF
TRBJ2-5	TRBV2	CASIPGQGAWETQYF
TRBJ1-3	TRBV4-1	CASSQDPPGALGNTIYF
TRBJ2-1	TRBV27	CASSPGHNEQFF
TRBJ1-3	TRBV15	CATSSKPPGQGAIENTIYF
TRBJ2-2	TRBV19	CASSIGRNTGELFF
TRBJ2-1	TRBV5-8	CASIPPPRGSPFF
TRBJ1-5	TRBV5-6	CASSFSGANQPQHF
TRBJ2-5	TRBV10-1	CASSETGRLYF
TRBJ2-5	TRBV27	CASWGNLAGGPETQYF
TRBJ2-7	TRBV5-4	CASSLDRMSYEQYF
TRBJ2-4	TRBV28	CASTLAGQGKNIQYF
TRBJ2-4	TRBV6-5	CASSPAGGLQYF
TRBJ2-5	TRBV5-1	CASSKDRVQETQYF
TRBJ1-3	TRBV4-1	CASSQEGGEGSGNTIYF
TRBJ2-2	TRBV30	CAWRRDGANTGELFF
TRBJ2-1	TRBV5-1	CASSLAVARGDNEQFF